In this sample, the clone carrying this T cell receptor delta chain is medium-sized. The same CDR3 is also encoded by other DNA sequences in this sample. This record belongs to a study of gamma-delta chains in newborns, infants, children. CDR1 GEAIGNYY and CDR2 EKD come from the germline V gene. This CDR3 comprises 18 residues. Trimming took 0 bases from V and 5 from J; bases not matched to a gene: 6. TCRdb re-called clones from the reads via CATT. The table includes some 5,700 delta-chain clones, roughly 2.7% detected once. Material for sequencing was blood. This receptor was identified in a child who was a newborn, infant or young child, either healthy, febrile or measles-vaccinated (not recorded which). V usage is TRDV2 and J usage is TRDJ3; 10 positions agree with TRDD3. In DNA form, the CDR3 reads TGTGCCTGTGACACCGTACTGGGGGATGCCCGGGACACCCGACAGATGTTTTTC. Its protein is CACDTVLGDARDTRQMFF.